The text below deals with one TCR beta chain. Its antigen is not identified. The time point was: week 47, end of study. Vaccination comprised doses that each held 300 ug of mutant IDH1 20-mer peptide, plus topical imiquimod. Eight vaccinations were given in weeks 1, 3, 5, 7, 11, 15, 19 and 23. The sample originates from a study of a mutant IDH1 vaccine in newly diagnosed glioma. As for the study in general: Visit V12 was conducted at week 35 as the safety follow-up. Visit V13 came later, at week 47.

Produced via immunoSEQ multiplex PCR; TCRdb's table is partial and in-frame only. In the table there are some 40,000 clones, 75% of which are singletons. The CDR3 runs 15 residues. Looked up from germline, CDR1 is SGHTS and CDR2 is YDEGEE. V was shortened by 4 bases and J by 0 bases, with 13 bases between the two germline ends. This TCR derives from a middle-aged man with glioma. The specimen comprised PBMCs, sampled from a glioma patient whose treatment included an IDH1 peptide vaccine. The chain recombines TRBV5-8 with TRBJ1-1; perhaps TRBD1 as D (5 bases). The CDR3 DNA sequence: TGTGCCAGCAGCGGCGGGGGTCTGCTGAACACTGAAGCTTTCTTT. It codes for CASSGGGLLNTEAFF.